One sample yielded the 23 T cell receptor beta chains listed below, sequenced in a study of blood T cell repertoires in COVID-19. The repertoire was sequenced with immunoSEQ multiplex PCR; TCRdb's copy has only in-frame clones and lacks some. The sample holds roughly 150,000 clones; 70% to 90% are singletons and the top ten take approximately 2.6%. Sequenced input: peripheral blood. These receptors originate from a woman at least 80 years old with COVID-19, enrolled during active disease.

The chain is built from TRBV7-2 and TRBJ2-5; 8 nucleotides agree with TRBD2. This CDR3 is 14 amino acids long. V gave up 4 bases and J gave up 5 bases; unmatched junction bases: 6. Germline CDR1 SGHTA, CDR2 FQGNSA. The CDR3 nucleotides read TGTGCCAGCAGCTACGGGAGGGCCCTGGAGACCCAGTACTTC. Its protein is CASSYGRALETQYF.

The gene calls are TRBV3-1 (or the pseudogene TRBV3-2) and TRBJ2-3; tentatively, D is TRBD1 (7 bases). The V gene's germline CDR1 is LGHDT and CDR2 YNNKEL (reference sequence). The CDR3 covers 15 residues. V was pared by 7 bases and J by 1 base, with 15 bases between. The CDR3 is CASKGGGTGTDTQYF. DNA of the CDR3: TGTGCCAGCAAGGGTGGCGGGACAGGCACAGATACGCAGTATTTT.

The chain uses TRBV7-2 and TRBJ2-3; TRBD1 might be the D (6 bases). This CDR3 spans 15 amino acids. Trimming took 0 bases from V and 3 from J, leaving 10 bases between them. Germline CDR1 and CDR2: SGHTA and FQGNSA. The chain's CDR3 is CASSLAGAFTDTQYF. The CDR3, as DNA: TGTGCCAGCAGCTTAGCGGGGGCCTTTACAGATACGCAGTATTTT.

CDR3 region: CASSLAGENTIYF. The CDR3 DNA sequence: TGTGCCAGCAGCTTGGCGGGAGAAAACACCATATATTTT. The chain carries TRBV7-8 and TRBJ1-3; D gene ambiguous. CDR3 length equals 13 residues. The V end was cut by 3 bases, the J end by 6 bases, with 9 bases between. Per germline, CDR1 SGHVS and CDR2 FQNEAQ.

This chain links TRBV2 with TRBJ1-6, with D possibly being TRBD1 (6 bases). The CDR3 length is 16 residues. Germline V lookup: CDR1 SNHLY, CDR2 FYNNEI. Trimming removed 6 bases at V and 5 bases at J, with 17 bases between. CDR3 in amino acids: CASRGVAGEDNSPLHF. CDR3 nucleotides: TGTGCCAGCAGGGGGGTCGCAGGGGAAGATAATTCACCCCTCCACTTT.

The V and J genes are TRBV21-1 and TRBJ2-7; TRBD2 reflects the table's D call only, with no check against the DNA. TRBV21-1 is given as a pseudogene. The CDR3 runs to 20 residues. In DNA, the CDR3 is TGTGCCAGCAGCCTCATCCGCCCGGCTAGGAGAGGGAGGAAAACCTACGAGCAGTACTTC. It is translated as CASSLIRPARRGRKTYEQYF.

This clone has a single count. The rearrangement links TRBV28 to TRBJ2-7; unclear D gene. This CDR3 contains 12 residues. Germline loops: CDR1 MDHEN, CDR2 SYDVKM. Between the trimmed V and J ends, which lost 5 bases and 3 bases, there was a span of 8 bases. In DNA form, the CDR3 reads TGTGCCAGCAGTGCCCCACTCTACGAGCAGTACTTC. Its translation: CASSAPLYEQYF.

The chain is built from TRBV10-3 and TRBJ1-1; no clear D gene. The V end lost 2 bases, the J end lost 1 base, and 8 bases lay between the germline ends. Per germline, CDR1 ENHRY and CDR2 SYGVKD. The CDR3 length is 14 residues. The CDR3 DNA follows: TGTGCCATCAGTGAGATGGCGGAGAACACTGAAGCTTTCTTT. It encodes CAISEMAENTEAFF.

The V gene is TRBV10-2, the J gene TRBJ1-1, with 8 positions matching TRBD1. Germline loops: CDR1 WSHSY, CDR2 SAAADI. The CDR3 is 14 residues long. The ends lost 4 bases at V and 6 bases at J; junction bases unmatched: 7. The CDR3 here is CASSAGQVGAEAFF. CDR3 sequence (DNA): TGCGCCAGCAGTGCGGGACAGGTTGGGGCTGAAGCTTTCTTT.

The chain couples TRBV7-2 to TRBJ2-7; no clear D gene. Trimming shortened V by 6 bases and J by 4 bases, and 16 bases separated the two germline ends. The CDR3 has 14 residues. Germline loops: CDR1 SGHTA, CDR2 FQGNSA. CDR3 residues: CASSNHPGPYEQYF. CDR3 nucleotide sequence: TGTGCCAGCAGTAATCACCCGGGTCCTTACGAGCAGTACTTC.

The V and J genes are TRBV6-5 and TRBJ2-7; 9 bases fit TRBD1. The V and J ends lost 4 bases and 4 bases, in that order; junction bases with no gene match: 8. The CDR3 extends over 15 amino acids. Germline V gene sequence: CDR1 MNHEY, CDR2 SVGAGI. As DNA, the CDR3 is TGTGCCAGCAGTTTGCTACAGGGGGCGGGGTACGAGCAGTACTTC. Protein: CASSLLQGAGYEQYF.

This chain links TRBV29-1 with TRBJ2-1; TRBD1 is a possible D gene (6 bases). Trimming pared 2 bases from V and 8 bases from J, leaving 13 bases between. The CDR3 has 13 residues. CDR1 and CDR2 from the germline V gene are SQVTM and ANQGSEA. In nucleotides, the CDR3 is TGCAGCGTTGAAACAGGGTATCATCATGAGCAGTTCTTC. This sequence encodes CSVETGYHHEQFF.

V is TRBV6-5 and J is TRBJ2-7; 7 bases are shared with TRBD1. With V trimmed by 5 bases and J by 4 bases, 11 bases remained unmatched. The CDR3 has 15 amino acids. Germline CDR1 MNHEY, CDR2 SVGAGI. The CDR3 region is CASSIRQGLRYEQYF. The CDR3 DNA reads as TGTGCCAGCAGTATACGACAGGGTTTAAGGTACGAGCAGTACTTC.

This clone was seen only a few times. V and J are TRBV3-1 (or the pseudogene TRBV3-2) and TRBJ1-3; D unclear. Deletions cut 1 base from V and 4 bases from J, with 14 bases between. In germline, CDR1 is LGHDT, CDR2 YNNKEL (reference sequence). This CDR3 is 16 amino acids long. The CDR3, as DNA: TGTGCCAGCAGCCAAGCGTTGATGGCGGGAGGAAACACCATATATTTT. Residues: CASSQALMAGGNTIYF.

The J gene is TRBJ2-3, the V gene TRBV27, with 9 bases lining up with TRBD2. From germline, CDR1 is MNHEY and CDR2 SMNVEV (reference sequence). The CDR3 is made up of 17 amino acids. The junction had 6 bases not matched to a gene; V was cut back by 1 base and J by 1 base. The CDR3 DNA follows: TGTGCCAGCAGTTTATTGATAGCGGGGGTTCGCACAGATACGCAGTATTTT. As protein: CASSLLIAGVRTDTQYF.

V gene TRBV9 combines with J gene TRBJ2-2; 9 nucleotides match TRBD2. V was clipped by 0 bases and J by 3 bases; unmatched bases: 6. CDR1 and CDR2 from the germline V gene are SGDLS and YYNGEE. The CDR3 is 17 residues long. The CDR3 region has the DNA TGTGCCAGCAGCGTAGGGGCTAGCGGGGTCTACACCGGGGAGCTGTTTTTT. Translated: CASSVGASGVYTGELFF.

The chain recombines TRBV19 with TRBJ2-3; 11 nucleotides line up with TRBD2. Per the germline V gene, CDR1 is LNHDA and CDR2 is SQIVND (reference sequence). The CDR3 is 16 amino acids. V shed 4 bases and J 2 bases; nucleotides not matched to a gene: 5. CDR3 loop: CASSTRLAGHTDTQYF. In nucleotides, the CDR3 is TGTGCCAGTAGTACCAGACTAGCGGGGCACACAGATACGCAGTATTTT.

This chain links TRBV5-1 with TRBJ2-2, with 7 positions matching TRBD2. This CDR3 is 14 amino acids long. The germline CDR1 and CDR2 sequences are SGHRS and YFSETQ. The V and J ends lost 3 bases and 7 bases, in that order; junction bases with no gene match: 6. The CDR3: CASSWREGLGELFF. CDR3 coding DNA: TGCGCCAGCAGCTGGAGGGAGGGCCTCGGGGAGCTGTTTTTT.

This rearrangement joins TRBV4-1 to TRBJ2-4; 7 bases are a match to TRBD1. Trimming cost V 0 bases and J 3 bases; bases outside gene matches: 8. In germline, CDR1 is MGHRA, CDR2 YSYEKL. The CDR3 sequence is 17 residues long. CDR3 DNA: TGCGCCAGCAGCCAAGACAAGACAGGGTTCGGCAAAAACATTCAGTACTTC. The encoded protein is CASSQDKTGFGKNIQYF.

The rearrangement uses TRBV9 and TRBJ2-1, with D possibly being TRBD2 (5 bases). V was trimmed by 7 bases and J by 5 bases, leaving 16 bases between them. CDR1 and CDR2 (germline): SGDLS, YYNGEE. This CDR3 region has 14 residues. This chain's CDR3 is CASADEGRDNEQFF. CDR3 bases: TGTGCCAGCGCCGACGAGGGCCGTGACAATGAGCAGTTCTTC.

The CDR3 spells CASRATGARIEQFF. CDR3 nucleotides: TGTGCCAGTAGGGCAACAGGGGCTCGGATTGAGCAGTTCTTC. The chain joins TRBV19 to TRBJ2-1; 7 bases match TRBD1. Germline loops: CDR1 LNHDA, CDR2 SQIVND (reference sequence). V dropped 6 bases and J dropped 9; count of bases not matched to a gene: 11. CDR3 length: 14 residues.

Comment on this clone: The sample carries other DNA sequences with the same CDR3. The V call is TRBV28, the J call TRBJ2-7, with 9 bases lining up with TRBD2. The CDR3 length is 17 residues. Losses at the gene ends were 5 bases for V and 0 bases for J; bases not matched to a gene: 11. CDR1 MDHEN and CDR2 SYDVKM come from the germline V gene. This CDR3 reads CASSVAGAVYSSYEQYF. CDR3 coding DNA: TGTGCCAGCAGTGTAGCGGGGGCAGTTTACTCCTCCTACGAGCAGTACTTC.

CDR3 nucleotide sequence: TGTGCCAGCAGCCTGACAGGGGGGGGCGAGCAGTACTTC. This gives the protein CASSLTGGGEQYF. J is TRBJ2-7 and V is TRBV3-1 (or the pseudogene TRBV3-2); 9 bases align to TRBD1. V dropped 4 bases and J dropped 6; count of bases not matched to a gene: 4. The CDR3 length is 13 residues. CDR1 is LGHDT, CDR2 YNNKEL, per germline (reference sequence).